Shown below are 18 T cell receptor beta chains from a single sample sequenced in a study of CD8 T cells in ankylosing spondylitis. Whole-study findings and limits: Several highly homologous variants made up a TCR beta motif, and this motif appeared characteristic of ankylosing spondylitis blood.

Antigens for these TCRs are unknown. TCRdb redid the calling of the 5' RACE reads with MiXCR, one entry per CDR3 protein. The sample has roughly 350,000 distinct CDR3 sequences; 7% to 9% are singletons. The material sequenced was blood, either unsorted or a sorted T cell fraction (not recorded which). The receptors stem from a male donor with ankylosing spondylitis.

The chain employs TRBV4-3 and TRBJ1-6; no definite D call. Trimming removed 3 bases from V and 10 bases from J, with 10 bases in between. Germline lookup yields CDR1 LGHNA and CDR2 YSLEER. The CDR3 spans 13 residues. In DNA form, the CDR3 reads TGCGCCAGCAGCCAGGGAATTCGGTCACCCCTCCACTTT. This encodes CASSQGIRSPLHF.

A word on this clonotype: A read error may be the cause here, since a much bigger clone is one base away. This chain links TRBV9 with TRBJ2-3, with 12 positions matching TRBD2. This CDR3 region has 16 residues. Looked up from germline, CDR1 is SGDLS and CDR2 is YYNGEE. CDR3 in amino acids: CGSSVGTSGFGDTQYF. CDR3 nucleotides: TGTGGCAGCAGCGTCGGGACTAGCGGGTTTGGGGATACGCAGTATTTT.

CDR3 residues: CASSLGGGATSTDTQYF. As DNA, the CDR3 is TGCGCCAGCAGCTTGGGTGGCGGCGCGACTAGCACAGATACGCAGTATTTT. This sequence joins TRBV5-1 and TRBJ2-3; D ambiguous. Germline CDR1 and CDR2: SGHRS and YFSETQ. Trimming stripped 0 bases from V and 0 bases from J, with 14 bases between. This CDR3 has 17 residues.

This clonotype was seen a handful of times. The CDR3 bases are TGTGCCAGCAGCTCCCTCATTGACACCGGGGAGCTGTTTTTT. It encodes CASSSLIDTGELFF. V is TRBV7-3 and J is TRBJ2-2; D call uncertain. The CDR3 contains 14 residues. V was trimmed by 4 bases and J by 3 bases, leaving 9 bases between them. The germline V gene has CDR1 SGHTA and CDR2 FQGTGA.

This clonotype has just a few counts. The V gene is TRBV29-1, the J gene TRBJ1-3; unclear D gene. From germline, CDR1 is SQVTM and CDR2 ANQGSEA. With 4 bases removed from V and 0 bases from J, the gap between germline ends came to 10 bases. CDR3 size: 14 residues. The CDR3 region has the DNA TGCAGCGTTGGCCTCAGCAACTCTGGAAACACCATATATTTT. This sequence encodes CSVGLSNSGNTIYF. Using reference TRBV29-1 and TRBJ1-3 for the parts outside the CDR3, the full variable domain is SAVISQKPSRDICQRGTSLTIQCQVDSQVTMMFWYRQQPGQSLTLIATANQGSEATYESGFVIDKFPISRPNLTFSTLTVSNMSPEDSSIYLCSVGLSNSGNTIYFGEGSWLTVV.

In DNA form, the CDR3 reads TGTGCCAGCAGCTCGGGAGGGCCCGATCTCGGGAGCGAGCAGTACTTC. The encoded protein is CASSSGGPDLGSEQYF. This chain uses TRBV7-2 with TRBJ2-7, with 8 bases fitting TRBD2. Germline trimming cut 4 bases from V and 6 bases from J; bases unmatched to any gene: 14. Germline lookup yields CDR1 SGHTA and CDR2 FQGNSA. This CDR3 region has 16 residues.

This clonotype was observed a few times. The V call is TRBV2, the J call TRBJ1-2; 9 nucleotides line up with TRBD1. CDR1 is SNHLY, CDR2 FYNNEI, per germline. This CDR3 region has 15 residues. Trimming took 2 bases from V and 6 from J; bases not matched to a gene: 7. The CDR3 bases are TGTGCCAGCAGTGAATCCCCTACAGGGGGCGATGGCTACACCTTC. Protein: CASSESPTGGDGYTF.

The chain links TRBV10-3 to TRBJ2-1, with D tentatively TRBD1 (7 bases). The CDR3 is 11 residues long. V was clipped by 4 bases and J by 13 bases, with 11 bases between them. The V gene's germline CDR1 is ENHRY and CDR2 SYGVKD. The CDR3 spells CAISGGDRQFF. CDR3 DNA sequence: TGTGCCATCAGTGGCGGGGACAGACAGTTCTTC.

There are many counts of this clonotype. This chain connects TRBV5-1 to TRBJ2-7; D could derive from TRBD1 or TRBD2 (5 bases each). The CDR3 contains 13 residues. CDR1 is SGHRS and CDR2 is YFSETQ in the germline V gene. Trimming left V 2 bases short and J 4 bases short, with 10 bases between. CDR3 sequence reads: CASSFRDGYEQYF. CDR3 bases: TGCGCCAGCAGCTTCCGGGACGGTTACGAGCAGTACTTC.

This clonotype was seen more than once but under ten times. The rearrangement links TRBV25-1 to TRBJ2-5; 9 nucleotides align to TRBD1. V lost 3 bases to trimming and J lost 5 bases; unmatched junction nucleotides: 4. Germline-derived CDR1 and CDR2 are MGHDK and SYGVNS. This CDR3 has 14 residues. The CDR3 region is CASSEGQGIETQYF. CDR3 sequence (DNA): TGTGCCAGCAGTGAGGGACAGGGAATTGAGACCCAGTACTTC.

This clonotype has a handful of counts. J is TRBJ2-7 and V is TRBV5-1; D may correspond to TRBD1 or TRBD2 (7 bases each). Germline V gene lookup returns CDR1 SGHRS and CDR2 YFSETQ. The V end lost 2 bases, the J end lost 4 bases, and 10 bases lay between the germline ends. This CDR3 region has 13 residues. The CDR3, as DNA: TGCGCCAGCAGCTTCAGGGGGGGGTACGAGCAGTACTTC. Its translation: CASSFRGGYEQYF.

This clonotype was seen repeatedly, ten times or more. V is TRBV28 and J is TRBJ2-1; 7 bases agree with TRBD2. Germline CDR1 and CDR2: MDHEN and SYDVKM. V was clipped by 6 bases and J by 2 bases; unmatched bases: 7. CDR3 length: 15 amino acids. CDR3 protein: CASRWGGLPYNEQFF. The CDR3 DNA follows: TGTGCCAGCAGGTGGGGGGGACTACCCTACAATGAGCAGTTCTTC. Combining the CDR3 with reference TRBV28 and TRBJ2-1 gives the whole variable domain DVKVTQSSRYLVKRTGEKVFLECVQDMDHENMFWYRQDPGLGLRLIYFSYDVKMKEKGDIPEGYSVSREKKERFSLILESASTNQTSMYLCASRWGGLPYNEQFFGPGTRLTVL.

The table lists this clonotype with a few counts. This chain connects TRBV20-1 to TRBJ2-7; either TRBD1 or TRBD2 may fit D (6 bases each). CDR1 is DFQATT, CDR2 SNEGSKA, per germline (reference sequence). Trimming stripped 0 bases from V and 6 bases from J, with 15 bases between. The CDR3 consists of 14 residues. The CDR3 protein is CSARDSGADGEQYF. CDR3 bases: TGCAGTGCTAGAGATTCGGGGGCTGATGGCGAGCAGTACTTC.

In its sample, this clonotype was seen a few times. The rearrangement links TRBV5-1 to TRBJ2-7; 9 bases match TRBD1. The junction had 8 bases not matched to a gene; V was cut back by 4 bases and J by 3 bases. Germline loops: CDR1 SGHRS, CDR2 YFSETQ. The CDR3 has 15 amino acids. The CDR3 DNA is TGCGCCAGCAGCAGAGGACAGGGGAAGTTCTACGAGCAGTACTTC. This gives the protein CASSRGQGKFYEQYF.

In this sample, this clonotype turned up a few times. The genes are TRBV18 and TRBJ1-6; D not resolved. The CDR3 runs 14 residues. Germline CDR1 KGHSH, CDR2 LQKENI. V was cut by 3 bases and J by 9 bases, with 12 bases left in between. The chain's CDR3 is CASSPGWIPSPLHF. The CDR3 bases are TGTGCCAGCTCACCCGGATGGATTCCTTCACCCCTCCACTTT.

In its sample, this clonotype was seen a few times. The V and J genes are TRBV3-1 and TRBJ1-1; the D is unclear. V was trimmed by 4 bases and J by 5 bases, leaving 14 bases between them. The CDR3 totals 14 residues. Germline V gene data show CDR1 as LGHDT and CDR2 as YNNKEL (reference sequence). As DNA, the CDR3 is TGTGCCAGCAGCCTTTCGGGGAGAATGACTGAAGCTTTCTTT. Its protein product is CASSLSGRMTEAFF.

V is TRBV7-9 and J is TRBJ2-4; D remains unclear. The V and J ends lost 3 bases and 0 bases respectively, with 9 bases between them. Germline assignment: CDR1 SEHNR and CDR2 FQNEAQ (reference sequence). The CDR3 is 15 amino acids. The CDR3 here is CASSFGRLAKNIQYF. In nucleotides, the CDR3 is TGTGCCAGCAGCTTTGGACGGCTAGCCAAAAACATTCAGTACTTC.

The genes are TRBV28 and TRBJ2-1; a possible D gene is TRBD1 (6 bases). The germline V and J ends were trimmed by 6 bases and 2 bases, with 11 bases remaining between them. The CDR3 extends over 14 amino acids. Germline-derived CDR1 and CDR2 are MDHEN and SYDVKM. CDR3 region: CASRNRVPYNEQFF. In nucleotides, the CDR3 is TGTGCCAGCAGGAACAGGGTACCCTACAATGAGCAGTTCTTC.